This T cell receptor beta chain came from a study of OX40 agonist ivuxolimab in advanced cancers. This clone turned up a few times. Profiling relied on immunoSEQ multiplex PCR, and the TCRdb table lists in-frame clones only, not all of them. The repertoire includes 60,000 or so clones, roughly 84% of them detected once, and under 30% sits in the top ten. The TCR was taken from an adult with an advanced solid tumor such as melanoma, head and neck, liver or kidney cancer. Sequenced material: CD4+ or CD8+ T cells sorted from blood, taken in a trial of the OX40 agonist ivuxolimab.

Written as DNA, the CDR3 is TGTGCCAGCAGTTTTCTGCTTGGATGGGGACTGAACACTGAAGCTTTCTTT. Residues: CASSFLLGWGLNTEAFF. The V and J genes are TRBV28 and TRBJ1-1; maybe TRBD1 (5 bases). Germline CDR1 and CDR2: MDHEN and SYDVKM. V dropped 3 bases and J dropped 0 bases, with 17 bases sitting between them. This CDR3 region has 17 residues.